These 11 T cell receptor beta chains came from one sample sequenced in a study of naive and memory T cell subsets. Both TRBC1 and TRBC2 were covered by a beta constant-region primer of two equimolar oligonucleotides. TCRdb called the UMI-ligation and nested PCR reads again in MiXCR, with one record for every CDR3 protein. The sample shows 130,000 to 150,000 distinct CDR3 sequences, more than 15% of them seen only once. Material: naive CD4+ T cells from blood. The receptors come from a human donor in good health.

This clonotype showed up many times. The chain carries TRBV20-1 and TRBJ2-1, with D unresolved. The CDR3 consists of 14 residues. Germline CDR1 is DFQATT and CDR2 is SNEGSKA (reference sequence). V was cut by 5 bases and J by 0 bases, with 11 bases left in between. This chain's CDR3 is CSAGFLRSYNEQFF. DNA of the CDR3: TGCAGTGCTGGCTTCCTTCGCTCCTACAATGAGCAGTTCTTC.

This clonotype was seen only a few times. The gene calls are TRBV20-1 and TRBJ2-7, with D perhaps matching TRBD1 (5 bases). The CDR3 is 12 amino acids. Germline CDR1 DFQATT, CDR2 SNEGSKA (reference sequence). The ends were cut back, 7 bases at V and 2 bases at J, with 12 bases in the middle. This chain's CDR3 is CSVIDSAYEQYF. The CDR3 nucleotides read TGCAGTGTTATCGACAGTGCCTACGAGCAGTACTTC.

This clonotype was seen only a few times. The chain combines TRBV6-6 with TRBJ1-3, with 7 bases that match TRBD1. The V gene's germline CDR1 is MNHNY and CDR2 SVGAGI (reference sequence). This CDR3 has 14 residues. V was pared by 5 bases and J by 3 bases, with 4 bases of the junction left unmatched. DNA of the CDR3: TGTGCCAGCAGTCAAAACAGGGGTGGAAACACCATATATTTT. Translating it yields CASSQNRGGNTIYF.

The chain carries TRBV2 and TRBJ2-3; 11 nucleotides line up with TRBD2. Unmatched junction bases numbered 5, after V lost 4 bases and J lost 5 bases. CDR1 and CDR2 from the germline V gene are SNHLY and FYNNEI. This CDR3 is 15 amino acids long. CDR3 bases: TGTGCCAGCAGTGTAGCGGGAGGGTCCGGAGATACGCAGTATTTT. The encoded protein is CASSVAGGSGDTQYF.

The chain is built from TRBV7-2 and TRBJ2-7; D unresolved. This CDR3 region has 15 residues. Germline V gives CDR1 SGHTA, CDR2 FQGNSA. V lost 1 base to trimming and J lost 0 bases, with 10 bases between them. CDR3 DNA sequence: TGTGCCAGCAGCTTAGGGCCGGACGGCTCCTACGAGCAGTACTTC. This encodes CASSLGPDGSYEQYF.

This chain links TRBV12-3 or TRBV12-4 with TRBJ1-1, with no clear D. The CDR3 length is 15 residues. V was trimmed by 3 bases and J by 4 bases, leaving 15 bases between them. This CDR3 reads CASSFPGVGVTEAFF. The CDR3 coding sequence is TGTGCCAGCAGTTTCCCAGGCGTCGGGGTCACTGAAGCTTTCTTT.

This clonotype was detected only a few times. CDR3 nucleotides: TGTGCCAGCAGCGCTGGGACTAGCGGGCCGAACGGCGAGACCCAGTACTTC. It specifies CASSAGTSGPNGETQYF. The rearrangement uses TRBV9 and TRBJ2-5; TRBD2 agrees at 12 bases. Per the germline V gene, CDR1 is SGDLS and CDR2 is YYNGEE. The CDR3 is made up of 17 amino acids. The ends lost 3 bases at V and 5 bases at J; junction bases unmatched: 11.

J is TRBJ1-1 and V is TRBV2; D remains ambiguous. V dropped 8 bases and J dropped 1 base, with 14 bases sitting between them. This CDR3 region has 14 residues. The germline CDR1 and CDR2 sequences are SNHLY and FYNNEI. CDR3 nucleotides: TGTGCCAGCTGGGTCCGCGCAGGGAACACTGAAGCTTTCTTT. It translates to CASWVRAGNTEAFF.

The table lists this clonotype with a few counts. The genes are TRBV2 and TRBJ1-4, with no clear D. The CDR3 extends over 14 amino acids. Germline V gene data show CDR1 as SNHLY and CDR2 as FYNNEI. The V end lost 7 bases, the J end lost 7 bases, and 16 bases lay between the germline ends. CDR3 DNA sequence: TGTGCCAGCACTGGTGGGCGGACGCGTGAAAAACTGTTTTTT. It codes for CASTGGRTREKLFF.

This clonotype was counted only a few times. This chain joins TRBV7-6 and TRBJ2-7; 11 bases are shared with TRBD2. The ends lost 5 bases at V and 6 bases at J; junction bases unmatched: 6. The CDR3 runs to 14 residues. Germline values: CDR1 SGHVS, CDR2 FNYEAQ. CDR3 loop: CASSLRGTSGEQYF. In DNA, the CDR3 is TGTGCCAGCAGCCTTCGCGGGACTAGCGGCGAGCAGTACTTC.

The CDR3, as DNA: TGTGCCAGCAGCGAGAGTAGTAGCAATCAGCCCCAGCATTTT. Its protein is CASSESSSNQPQHF. The chain joins TRBV12-3 or TRBV12-4 to TRBJ1-5; unclear D gene. The CDR3 extends over 14 amino acids. Trimming cost V 6 bases and J 0 bases, with 9 bases left between them.